Below, one T cell receptor (beta chain) is given with its context. This sample stems from a study of shared T cell receptors in the human thymus. The CDR3 extends over 16 amino acids. CDR1 LGHNT and CDR2 FRNRAP come from the germline V gene. V lost 0 bases and J 3 bases, leaving 14 bases between the germline ends. Only in-frame clones appear in the TCRdb table, and some are missing; sequencing was by immunoSEQ multiplex PCR. This table has 450,000 to 650,000 clones, around three quarters appearing once. These data are also associated with another study on human thymus T cells. That paper states: Gene usage for V and J segments appeared biased in thymic and blood repertoires.

The chain joins TRBV12-5 to TRBJ1-1; D gene uncertain. This clonotype was sampled from a boy less than two years old with a congenital heart defect. Sequencing used thymocytes. The CDR3 protein is CASGLVRGGGYTEAFF. CDR3 nucleotides: TGTGCTAGTGGTTTGGTACGAGGTGGTGGGTACACTGAAGCTTTCTTT. The full variable domain, with the rest looked up from reference TRBV12-5 and TRBJ1-1, is DARVTQTPRHKVTEMGQEVTMRCQPILGHNTVFWYRQTMMQGLELLAYFRNRAPLDDSGMPKDRFSAEMPDATLATLKIQPSEPRDSAVYFCASGLVRGGGYTEAFFGQGTRLTVV.